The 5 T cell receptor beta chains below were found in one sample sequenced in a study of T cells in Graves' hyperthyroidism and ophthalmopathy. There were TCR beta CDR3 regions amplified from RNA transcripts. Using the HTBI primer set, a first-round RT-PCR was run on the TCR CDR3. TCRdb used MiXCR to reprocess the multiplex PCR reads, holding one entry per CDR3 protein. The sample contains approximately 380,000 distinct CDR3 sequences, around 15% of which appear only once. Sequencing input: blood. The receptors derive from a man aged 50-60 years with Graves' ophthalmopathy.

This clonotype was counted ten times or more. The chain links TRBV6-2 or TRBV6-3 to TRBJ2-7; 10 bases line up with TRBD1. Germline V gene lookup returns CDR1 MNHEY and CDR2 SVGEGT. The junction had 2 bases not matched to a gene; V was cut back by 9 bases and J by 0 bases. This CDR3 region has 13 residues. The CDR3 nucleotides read TGTGCCAGTGGGACAGGGGCCTCCTACGAGCAGTACTTC. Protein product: CASGTGASYEQYF.

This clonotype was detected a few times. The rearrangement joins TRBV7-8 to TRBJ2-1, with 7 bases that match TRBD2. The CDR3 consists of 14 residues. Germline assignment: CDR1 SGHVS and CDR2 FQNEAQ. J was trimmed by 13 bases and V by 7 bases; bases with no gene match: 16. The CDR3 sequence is CASTLVTGLVGQFF. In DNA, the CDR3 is TGTGCCAGCACCCTAGTCACCGGACTAGTCGGACAGTTCTTC. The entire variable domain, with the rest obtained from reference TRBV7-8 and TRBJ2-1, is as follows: GAGVSQSPRYKVAKRGQDVALRCDPISGHVSLFWYQQALGQGPEFLTYFQNEAQLDKSGLPSDRFFAERPEGSVSTLKIQRTQQEDSAVYLCASTLVTGLVGQFFGPGTRLTVL.

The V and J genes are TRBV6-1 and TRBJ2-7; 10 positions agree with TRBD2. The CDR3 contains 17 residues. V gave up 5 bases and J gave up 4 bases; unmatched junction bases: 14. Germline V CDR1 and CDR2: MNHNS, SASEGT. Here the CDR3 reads CASSPSNKAGGWYEQYF. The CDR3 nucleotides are TGTGCCAGCAGTCCTTCAAATAAAGCGGGAGGGTGGTACGAGCAGTACTTC.

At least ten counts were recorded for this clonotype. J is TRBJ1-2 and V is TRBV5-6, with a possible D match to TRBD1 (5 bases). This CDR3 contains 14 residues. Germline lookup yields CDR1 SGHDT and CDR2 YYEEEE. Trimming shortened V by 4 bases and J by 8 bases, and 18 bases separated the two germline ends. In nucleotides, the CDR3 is TGTGCCAGCAGCCCCGTTGGGGGAATGGAGGGCTACACCTTC. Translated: CASSPVGGMEGYTF.

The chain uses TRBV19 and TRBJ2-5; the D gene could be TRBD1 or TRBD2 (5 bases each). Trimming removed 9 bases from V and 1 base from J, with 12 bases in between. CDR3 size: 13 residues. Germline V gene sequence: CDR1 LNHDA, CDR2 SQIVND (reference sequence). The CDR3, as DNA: TGTGCCAGCGTGGGACGAATCCAAGAGACCCAGTACTTC. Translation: CASVGRIQETQYF.